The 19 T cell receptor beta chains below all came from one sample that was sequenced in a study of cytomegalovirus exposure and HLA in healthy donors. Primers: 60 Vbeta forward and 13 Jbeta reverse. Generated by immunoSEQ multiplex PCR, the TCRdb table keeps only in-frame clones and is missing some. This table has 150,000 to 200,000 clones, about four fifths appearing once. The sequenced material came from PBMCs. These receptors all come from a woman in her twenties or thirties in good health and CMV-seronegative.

The CDR3 bases are TGTGCCAGCAGCTTAGTGGGGGGTGTTACCTACGAGCAGTACTTC. As protein: CASSLVGGVTYEQYF. This rearrangement joins TRBV7-8 to TRBJ2-7, with D perhaps matching TRBD2 (6 bases). This CDR3 spans 15 amino acids. Deletions cut 1 base from V and 2 bases from J, with 12 bases between. CDR1 SGHVS and CDR2 FQNEAQ come from the germline V gene.

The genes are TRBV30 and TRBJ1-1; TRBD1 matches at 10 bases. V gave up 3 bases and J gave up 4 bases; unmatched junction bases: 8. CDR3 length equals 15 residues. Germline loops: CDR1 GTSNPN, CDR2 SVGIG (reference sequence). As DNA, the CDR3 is TGTGCCTGGAGCCTGACAGGGGGCTTGAGCACTGAAGCTTTCTTT. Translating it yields CAWSLTGGLSTEAFF.

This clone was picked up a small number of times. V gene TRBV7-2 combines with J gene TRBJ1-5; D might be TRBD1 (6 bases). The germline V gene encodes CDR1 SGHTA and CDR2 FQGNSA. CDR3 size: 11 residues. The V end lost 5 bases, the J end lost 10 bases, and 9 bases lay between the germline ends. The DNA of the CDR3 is TGTGCCAGCAGCACCAGGGGTCCCCAGCATTTT. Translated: CASSTRGPQHF. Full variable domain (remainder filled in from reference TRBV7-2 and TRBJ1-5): GAGVSQSPSNKVTEKGKDVELRCDPISGHTALYWYRQSLGQGLEFLIYFQGNSAPDKSGLPSDRFSAERTGGSVSTLTIQRTQQEDSAVYLCASSTRGPQHFGDGTRLSIL.

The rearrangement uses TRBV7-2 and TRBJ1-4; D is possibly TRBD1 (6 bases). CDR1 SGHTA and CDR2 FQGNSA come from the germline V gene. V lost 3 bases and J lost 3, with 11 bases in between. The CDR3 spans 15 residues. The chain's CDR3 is CASSFDRSPNEKLFF. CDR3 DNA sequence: TGTGCCAGCAGCTTCGACAGGAGCCCTAATGAAAAACTGTTTTTT.

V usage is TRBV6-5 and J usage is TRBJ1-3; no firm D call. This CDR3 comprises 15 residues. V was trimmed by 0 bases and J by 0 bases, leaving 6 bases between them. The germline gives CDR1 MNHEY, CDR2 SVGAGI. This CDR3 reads CASSYSGPSGNTIYF. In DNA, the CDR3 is TGTGCCAGCAGTTACTCGGGCCCCTCTGGAAACACCATATATTTT.

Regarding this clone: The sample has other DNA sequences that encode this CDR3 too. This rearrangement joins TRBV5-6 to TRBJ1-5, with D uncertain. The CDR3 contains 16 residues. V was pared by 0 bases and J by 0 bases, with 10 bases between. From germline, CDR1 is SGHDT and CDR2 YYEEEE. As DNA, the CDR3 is TGTGCCAGCAGCTTGGGCGGAACCTATAGCAATCAGCCCCAGCATTTT. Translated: CASSLGGTYSNQPQHF.

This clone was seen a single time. The chain's CDR3 is CASSAETGDSEAFF. The CDR3 DNA is TGTGCCAGCAGTGCCGAGACAGGGGATTCTGAAGCTTTCTTT. The chain uses TRBV2 and TRBJ1-1, with 8 bases fitting TRBD1. The CDR3 extends over 14 amino acids. V shed 4 bases, J shed 6 bases, and the junction held 7 bases outside the gene matches. Germline CDR1 is SNHLY and CDR2 is FYNNEI. Based on the CDR3 plus reference TRBV2 and TRBJ1-1, the full variable domain is EPEVTQTPSHQVTQMGQEVILRCVPISNHLYFYWYRQILGQKVEFLVSFYNNEISEKSEIFDDQFSVERPDGSNFTLKIRSTKLEDSAMYFCASSAETGDSEAFFGQGTRLTVV.

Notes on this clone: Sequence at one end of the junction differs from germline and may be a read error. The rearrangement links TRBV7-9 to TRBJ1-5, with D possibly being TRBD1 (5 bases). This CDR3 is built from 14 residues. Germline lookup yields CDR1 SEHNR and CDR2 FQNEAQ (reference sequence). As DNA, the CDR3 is TGTGCCGGCAGCTTAGAAGGGGGCAATCAGCCCCAGCATTTT. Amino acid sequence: CAGSLEGGNQPQHF.

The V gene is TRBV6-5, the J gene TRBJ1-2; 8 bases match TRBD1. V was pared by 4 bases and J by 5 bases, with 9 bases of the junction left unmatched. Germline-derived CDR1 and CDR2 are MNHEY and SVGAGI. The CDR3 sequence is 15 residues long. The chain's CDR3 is CASSSKTGVPYGYTF. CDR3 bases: TGTGCCAGCAGTTCGAAGACAGGGGTTCCGTATGGCTACACCTTC.

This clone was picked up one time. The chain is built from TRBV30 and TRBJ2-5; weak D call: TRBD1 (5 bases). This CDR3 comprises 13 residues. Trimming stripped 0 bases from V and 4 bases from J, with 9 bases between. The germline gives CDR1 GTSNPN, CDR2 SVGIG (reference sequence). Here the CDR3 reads CAWSVWGAETQYF. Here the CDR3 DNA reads TGTGCCTGGAGTGTTTGGGGCGCAGAGACCCAGTACTTC.

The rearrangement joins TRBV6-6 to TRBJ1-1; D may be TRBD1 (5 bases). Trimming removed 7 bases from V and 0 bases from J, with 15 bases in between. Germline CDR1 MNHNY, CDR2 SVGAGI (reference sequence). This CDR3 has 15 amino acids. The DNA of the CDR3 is TGTGCCAGCAAACTCAGGGAGGGGATGAACACTGAAGCTTTCTTT. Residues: CASKLREGMNTEAFF.

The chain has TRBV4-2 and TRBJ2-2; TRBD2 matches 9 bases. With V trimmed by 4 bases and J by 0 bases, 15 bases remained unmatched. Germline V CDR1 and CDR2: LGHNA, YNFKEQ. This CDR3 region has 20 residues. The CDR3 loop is CASSPLVQISGGPNTGELFF. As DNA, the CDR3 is TGTGCCAGCAGCCCCCTAGTTCAGATTAGCGGGGGACCGAACACCGGGGAGCTGTTTTTT.

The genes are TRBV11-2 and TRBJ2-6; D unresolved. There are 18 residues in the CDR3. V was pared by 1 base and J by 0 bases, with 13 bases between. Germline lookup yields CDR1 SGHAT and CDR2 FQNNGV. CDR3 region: CASSLVPGRLSGANVLTF. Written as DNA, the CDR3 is TGTGCCAGCAGCTTAGTACCAGGCCGCCTCTCTGGGGCCAACGTCCTGACTTTC.

The CDR3: CASSPLMGRAHGYTF. The DNA of the CDR3 is TGTGCCAGCAGCCCCCTGATGGGCAGGGCCCATGGCTACACCTTC. This rearrangement joins TRBV5-8 to TRBJ1-2, with a possible D match to TRBD1 (5 bases). Trimming cost V 4 bases and J 6 bases, with 19 bases left between them. Germline V gene data show CDR1 as SGHTS and CDR2 as YDEGEE. This CDR3 region has 15 residues.

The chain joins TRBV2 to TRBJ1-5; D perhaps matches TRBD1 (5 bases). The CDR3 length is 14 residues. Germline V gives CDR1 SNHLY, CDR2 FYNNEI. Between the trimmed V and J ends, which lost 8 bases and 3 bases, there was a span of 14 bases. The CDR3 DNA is TGTGCCAGCGCGACGCAGGGCCCCAATCAGCCCCAGCATTTT. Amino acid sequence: CASATQGPNQPQHF.

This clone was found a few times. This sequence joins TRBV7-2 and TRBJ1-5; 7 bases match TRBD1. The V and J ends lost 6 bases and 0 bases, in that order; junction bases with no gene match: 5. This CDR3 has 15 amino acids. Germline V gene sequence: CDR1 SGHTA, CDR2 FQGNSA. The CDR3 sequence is CASRLDRHSNQPQHF. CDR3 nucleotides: TGTGCCAGCAGGTTGGACAGGCATAGCAATCAGCCCCAGCATTTT.

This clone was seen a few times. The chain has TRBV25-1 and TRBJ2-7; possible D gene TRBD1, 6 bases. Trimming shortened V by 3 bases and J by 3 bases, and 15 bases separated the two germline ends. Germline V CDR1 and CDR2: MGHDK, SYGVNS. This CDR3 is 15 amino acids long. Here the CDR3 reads CASSDLNRDNYEQYF. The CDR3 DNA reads TGTGCCAGCAGTGACCTCAACCGGGACAACTACGAGCAGTACTTC.

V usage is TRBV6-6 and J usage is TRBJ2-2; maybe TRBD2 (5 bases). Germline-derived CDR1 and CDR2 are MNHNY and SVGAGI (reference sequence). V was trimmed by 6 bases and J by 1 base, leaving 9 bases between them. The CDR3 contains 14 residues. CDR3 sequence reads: CASSRAGNTGELFF. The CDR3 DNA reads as TGTGCCAGCAGCCGCGCGGGGAACACCGGGGAGCTGTTTTTT.

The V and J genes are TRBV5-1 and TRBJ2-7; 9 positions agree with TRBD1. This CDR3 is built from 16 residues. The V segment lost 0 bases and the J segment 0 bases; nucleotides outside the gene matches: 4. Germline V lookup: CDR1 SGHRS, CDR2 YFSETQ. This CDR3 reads CASSLGQGGSSYEQYF. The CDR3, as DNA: TGCGCCAGCAGCTTGGGACAGGGGGGGAGCTCCTACGAGCAGTACTTC.